This record concerns one TCR beta chain sequence. This clonotype occurred a few times. Its specific antigen is unknown. Qualities for individual bases were not recorded, and no much larger clone is one base off. This entry belongs to a study of T cell repertoires in cytomegalovirus infection (dated 2019 in TCRdb). For context, the study as a whole: Because public TCR beta signatures pointed to carriage of CMV infection together with the matching HLA type, the HLA type of each donor mattered for the analysis. The paper as a whole reports these results and caveats: In the ex vivo response, HLA-C-restricted CMV-specific TCR beta clonotypes were dominant, and in two of eight donors the single most frequent clonotype came from this HLA-C-restricted group. In both this cohort and an independent roughly 360-donor cohort, the cumulative frequency of public TCR beta family members distinguished carriers of CMV infection plus the relevant HLA type.

The CDR3, cysteine through phenylalanine, is 17 amino acids long. Left in the record is the CDR3 DNA by itself, 51 bases read in frame from the first base. The V end gives up 6 bases and the J end 5 bases, leaving 16 bases in the junction not matched to a gene. From a lookup of the germline V gene (reference sequence), CDR1 and CDR2 are LNHDA and SQIVND. TCRdb names Illumina HiSeq 1500 as the instrument used. TCRdb took the public reads, trimmed them with fastp at Q25, ran MiXCR for clone calling and kept in-frame beta chains. Entries that share a CDR3 protein sequence are merged under the most common genes and DNA. The sample table records about 530,000 distinct CDR3 sequences; roughly 29% of these occur just once. Of the sample, less than 15% is held by the ten largest clones.

The clonotype originates from a human donor in good health (CMV status not recorded). Some clones in this sample may be carry-over from other donors' samples. The chain was built from TRBV19 and TRBJ1-5; 7 central bases correspond to TRBD1. Sequencing used PBMCs. The sequence in DNA is TGTGCCAGTAGGGACCTGACAGGGAAGCGGAGAGATCAGCCCCAGCATTTT. Translated, it reads CASRDLTGKRRDQPQHF.